This T cell receptor (beta chain) was sequenced in a study of CD8 T cells in ankylosing spondylitis. Overall study results and limits: In peripheral blood, disease-linked CD8+ clones occurred at relatively low frequencies. Apparently characteristic of ankylosing spondylitis blood was a TCR beta motif (eight highly homologous variants). Prior work had noted some motif variants in reactive arthritis blood and synovial fluid. Reportedly, disease-linked clones are significantly enriched in ankylosing spondylitis patients' matched synovial fluid.

Germline CDR1 KGHSH, CDR2 LQKENI. The length of the CDR3 is 15 residues. V was clipped by 3 bases and J by 1 base, with 12 bases between them. About this clonotype: The antigen is undetermined.

TCR beta libraries were made by quantitative 5'-RACE with molecular barcodes. TCRdb fed the 5' RACE reads into MiXCR, producing one record per CDR3 protein. The profile shows about 500,000 distinct CDR3 sequences, roughly 13% of them singletons. The rearrangement uses TRBV18 and TRBJ2-5, with D possibly called TRBD1 or TRBD2 (6 bases each). The TCR sequence derives from a male donor with ankylosing spondylitis. Source material: blood, either unsorted or a sorted T cell fraction (not recorded which). The chain's CDR3 is CASSPRQEGQETQYF. In DNA form, the CDR3 reads TGTGCCAGCTCACCGCGACAGGAGGGCCAAGAGACCCAGTACTTC.